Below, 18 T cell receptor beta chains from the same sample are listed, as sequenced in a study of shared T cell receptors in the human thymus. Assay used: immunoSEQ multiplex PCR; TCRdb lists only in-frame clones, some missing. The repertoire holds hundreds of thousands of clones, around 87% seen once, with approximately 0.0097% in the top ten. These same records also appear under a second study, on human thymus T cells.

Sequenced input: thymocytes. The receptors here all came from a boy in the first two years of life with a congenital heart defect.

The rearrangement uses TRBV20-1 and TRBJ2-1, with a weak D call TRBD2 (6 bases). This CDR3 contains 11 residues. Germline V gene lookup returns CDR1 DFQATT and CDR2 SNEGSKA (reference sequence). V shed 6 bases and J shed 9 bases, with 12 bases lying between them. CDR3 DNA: TGCAGTGCCAAAGAGGAGGGTGAGCAGTTCTTC. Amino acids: CSAKEEGEQFF.

In DNA, the CDR3 is TGTGCCAGCAGCCTGCCAGGCCCATCCAGGGGGTCCCCCGGTCCAAATGAAAAACTGTTTTTT. Residues: CASSLPGPSRGSPGPNEKLFF. This rearrangement joins TRBV4-2 to TRBJ1-4; 7 nucleotides align to TRBD1. The CDR3 covers 21 residues. Germline lookup yields CDR1 LGHNA and CDR2 YNFKEQ. V shed 4 bases, J shed 5 bases, and the junction held 25 bases outside the gene matches.

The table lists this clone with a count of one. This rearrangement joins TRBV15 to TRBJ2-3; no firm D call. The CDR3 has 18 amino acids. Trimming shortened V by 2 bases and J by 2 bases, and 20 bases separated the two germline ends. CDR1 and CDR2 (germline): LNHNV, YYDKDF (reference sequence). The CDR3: CATSRPFGLIGPTDTQYF. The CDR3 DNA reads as TGTGCCACCAGCAGACCCTTTGGGCTTATTGGGCCCACAGATACGCAGTATTTT.

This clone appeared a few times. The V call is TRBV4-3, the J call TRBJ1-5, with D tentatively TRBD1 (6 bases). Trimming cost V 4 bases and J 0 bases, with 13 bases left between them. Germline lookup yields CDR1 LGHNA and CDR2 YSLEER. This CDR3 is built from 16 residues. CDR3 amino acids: CASSPDYRDSNQPQHF. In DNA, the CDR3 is TGCGCCAGCAGCCCAGATTACAGGGATAGCAATCAGCCCCAGCATTTT.

In nucleotides, the CDR3 is TGTGCCAGCAGCGGACAGGCTCTGGGGGCCAACGTCCTGACTTTC. It codes for CASSGQALGANVLTF. The rearrangement uses TRBV9 and TRBJ2-6, with a possible D match to TRBD1 (6 bases). The CDR3 has 15 residues. Trimming removed 3 bases from V and 4 bases from J, with 11 bases in between. Germline V gene sequence: CDR1 SGDLS, CDR2 YYNGEE.

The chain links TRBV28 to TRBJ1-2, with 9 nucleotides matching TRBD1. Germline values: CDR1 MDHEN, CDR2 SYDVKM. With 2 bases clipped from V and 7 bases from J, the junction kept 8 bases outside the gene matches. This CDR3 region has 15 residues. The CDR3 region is CASSLPRDRESGYTF. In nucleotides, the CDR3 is TGTGCCAGCAGTTTACCCCGGGACAGGGAGAGTGGCTACACCTTC.

The DNA of the CDR3 is TGTGCCAGCGGAAGGGACAGTGTCGCGAAGGGCTACACCTTC. Protein sequence: CASGRDSVAKGYTF. The chain links TRBV27 to TRBJ1-2; 7 bases are shared with TRBD1. After removal of 8 bases from V and 8 bases from J, the junction contained 14 bases not matched to a gene. The germline V gene encodes CDR1 MNHEY and CDR2 SMNVEV (reference sequence). The CDR3 length is 14 residues.

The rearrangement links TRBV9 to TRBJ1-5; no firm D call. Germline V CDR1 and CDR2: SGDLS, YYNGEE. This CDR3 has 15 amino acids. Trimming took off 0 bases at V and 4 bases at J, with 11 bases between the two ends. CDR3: CASSVGPPKNQPQHF. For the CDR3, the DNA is TGTGCCAGCAGCGTAGGGCCGCCCAAGAATCAGCCCCAGCATTTT.

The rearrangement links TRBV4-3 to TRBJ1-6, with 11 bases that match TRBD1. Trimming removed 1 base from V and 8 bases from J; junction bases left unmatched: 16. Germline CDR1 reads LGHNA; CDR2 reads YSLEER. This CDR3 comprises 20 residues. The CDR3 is CASSQGGGTGGPFSDSPLHF. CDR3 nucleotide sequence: TGCGCCAGCAGCCAAGGGGGGGGGACAGGGGGACCATTTTCTGATTCACCCCTCCACTTT.

CDR3 residues: CASSPSSDQETQYF. CDR3 DNA sequence: TGCGCCAGCAGCCCTTCTAGCGACCAAGAGACCCAGTACTTC. The V gene is TRBV10-1, the J gene TRBJ2-5, with a weak D call TRBD2 (6 bases). CDR1 and CDR2 (germline): WNHNN, SYGVQD (reference sequence). The CDR3 length is 14 residues. Trimming pared 6 bases from V and 0 bases from J, leaving 11 bases between.

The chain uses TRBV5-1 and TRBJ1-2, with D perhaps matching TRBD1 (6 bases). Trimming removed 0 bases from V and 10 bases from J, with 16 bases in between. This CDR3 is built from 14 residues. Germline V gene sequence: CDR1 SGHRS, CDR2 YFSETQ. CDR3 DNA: TGCGCCAGCAGCTTGGCGGGGCAGGGGAATTACTACACCTTC. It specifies CASSLAGQGNYYTF.

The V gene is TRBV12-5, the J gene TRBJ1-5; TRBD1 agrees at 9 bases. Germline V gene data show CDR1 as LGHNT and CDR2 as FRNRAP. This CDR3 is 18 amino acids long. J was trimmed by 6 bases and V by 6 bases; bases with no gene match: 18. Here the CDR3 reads CASGREGSGTGTAQPQHF. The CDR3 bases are TGTGCTAGTGGCCGAGAGGGGTCCGGGACAGGGACGGCTCAGCCCCAGCATTTT.

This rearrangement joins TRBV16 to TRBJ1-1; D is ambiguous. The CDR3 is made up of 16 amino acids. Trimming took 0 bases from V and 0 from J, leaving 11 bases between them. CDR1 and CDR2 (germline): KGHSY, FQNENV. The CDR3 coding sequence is TGTGCCAGCAGCCAATCGAGGGCGGTTCTGAACACTGAAGCTTTCTTT. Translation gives CASSQSRAVLNTEAFF.

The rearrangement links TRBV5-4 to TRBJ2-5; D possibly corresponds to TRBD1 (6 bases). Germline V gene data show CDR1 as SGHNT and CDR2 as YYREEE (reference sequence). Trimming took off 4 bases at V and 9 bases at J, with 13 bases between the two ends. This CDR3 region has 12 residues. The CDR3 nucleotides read TGTGCCAGCAGCCCGGGACACGCGGCCCAGTACTTC. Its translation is CASSPGHAAQYF.

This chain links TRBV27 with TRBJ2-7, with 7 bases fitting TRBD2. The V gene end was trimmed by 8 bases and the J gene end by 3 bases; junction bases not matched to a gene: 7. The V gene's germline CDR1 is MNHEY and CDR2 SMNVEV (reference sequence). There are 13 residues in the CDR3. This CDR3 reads CASGGGLRYEQYF. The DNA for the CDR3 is TGTGCCAGCGGGGGAGGGCTACGCTACGAGCAGTACTTC.

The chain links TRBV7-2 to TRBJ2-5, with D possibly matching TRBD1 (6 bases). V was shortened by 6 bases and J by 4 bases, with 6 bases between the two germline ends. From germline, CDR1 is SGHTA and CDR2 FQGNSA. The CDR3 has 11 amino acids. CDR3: CASRQGETQYF. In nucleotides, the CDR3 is TGTGCCAGCAGACAGGGAGAGACCCAGTACTTC.

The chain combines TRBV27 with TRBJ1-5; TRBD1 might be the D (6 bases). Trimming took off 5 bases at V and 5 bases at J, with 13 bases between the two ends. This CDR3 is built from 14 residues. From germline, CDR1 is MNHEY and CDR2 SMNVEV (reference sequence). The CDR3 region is CASSPSQGHQPQHF. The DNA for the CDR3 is TGTGCCAGCAGTCCTAGTCAGGGGCATCAGCCCCAGCATTTT.

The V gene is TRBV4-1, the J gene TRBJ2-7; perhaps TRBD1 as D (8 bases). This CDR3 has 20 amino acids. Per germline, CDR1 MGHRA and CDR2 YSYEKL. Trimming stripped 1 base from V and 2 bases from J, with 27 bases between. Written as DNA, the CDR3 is TGCGCCAGCAGCCAAGGAGTAGGACAGGGCGGACTAGGACGTACCTACGAGCAGTACTTC. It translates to CASSQGVGQGGLGRTYEQYF.